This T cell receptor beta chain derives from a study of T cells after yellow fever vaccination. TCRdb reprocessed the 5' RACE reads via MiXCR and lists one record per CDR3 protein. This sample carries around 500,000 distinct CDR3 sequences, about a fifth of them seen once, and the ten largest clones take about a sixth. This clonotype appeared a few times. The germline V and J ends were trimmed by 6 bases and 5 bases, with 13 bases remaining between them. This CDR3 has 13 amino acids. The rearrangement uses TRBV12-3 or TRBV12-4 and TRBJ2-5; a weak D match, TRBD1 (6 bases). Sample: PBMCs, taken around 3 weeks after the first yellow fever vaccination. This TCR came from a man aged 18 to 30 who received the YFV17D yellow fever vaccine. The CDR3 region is CASSPEGVETQYF. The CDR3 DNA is TGTGCCAGCAGCCCAGAGGGGGTCGAGACCCAGTACTTC.